The text below deals with one T cell receptor (beta chain). Its antigen is as yet unknown. Donors counted as nominally healthy when sampled, yet unrecorded immune exposures were likely. After removal of 0 bases from V and 9 bases from J, the junction contained 2 bases not matched to a gene. Germline V gene lookup returns CDR1 SGHDT and CDR2 YYEEEE. The CDR3 extends over 14 amino acids. The sample comes from a study of cytomegalovirus exposure and HLA in healthy donors. Study-level background: Earlier results showed 90 million to 130 million unique TCR beta sequences derived from approximately 170 million T cells. Clustering assigned over 70% of the approximately 390 genotyped donors to the Caucasian-associated ancestry cluster.

PCR primers comprised 60 Vbeta and 13 Jbeta primers. Generated by immunoSEQ multiplex PCR, the TCRdb table keeps only in-frame clones and is missing some. The table counts around 150,000 clones; roughly 1.3% lies in the top ten. Study-level findings and limits: Cytomegalovirus-associated TCR beta chains were listed, numbering 150 to 200.

This receptor was identified in a woman aged 60-75 years in good health and CMV-seronegative. The sequenced sample consisted of PBMCs. The V gene is TRBV5-6, the J gene TRBJ2-7; 14 bases align to TRBD2. CDR3 sequence: CASSLGLAGGPQYF. The DNA of the CDR3 is TGTGCCAGCAGCTTGGGACTAGCGGGGGGGCCGCAGTACTTC.